The source of this TCR beta chain is a study of CD8 T cells in ankylosing spondylitis. Study-wide results and caveats: Characteristic of ankylosing spondylitis blood, it appeared, was a TCR beta motif comprising several highly homologous variants. Reportedly, disease-linked clones are significantly enriched in ankylosing spondylitis patients' matched synovial fluid. Those disease-linked clones were CD8+; they were also relatively rare in peripheral blood.

CDR1 is SGHTA, CDR2 FQGTGA, per germline. Trimming removed 0 bases from V and 7 bases from J, with 7 bases in between. CDR3 size: 14 residues. Details on this clonotype: Its antigen is undetermined.

By quantitative 5'-RACE with molecular barcodes, the TCR beta libraries were made. MiXCR, applied by TCRdb to the 5' RACE reads, yields one record per CDR3 protein. The table has a few hundred thousand distinct CDR3 sequences, more than 15% seen once. The sequenced sample consisted of blood, either unsorted or a sorted T cell fraction (not recorded which). The chain combines TRBV7-3 with TRBJ1-6, with no clear D. This TCR was recovered from a male donor with ankylosing spondylitis. CDR3 nucleotides: TGTGCCAGCAGCTTAACCCAGGAAAATTCACCCCTCCACTTT. Translated: CASSLTQENSPLHF.